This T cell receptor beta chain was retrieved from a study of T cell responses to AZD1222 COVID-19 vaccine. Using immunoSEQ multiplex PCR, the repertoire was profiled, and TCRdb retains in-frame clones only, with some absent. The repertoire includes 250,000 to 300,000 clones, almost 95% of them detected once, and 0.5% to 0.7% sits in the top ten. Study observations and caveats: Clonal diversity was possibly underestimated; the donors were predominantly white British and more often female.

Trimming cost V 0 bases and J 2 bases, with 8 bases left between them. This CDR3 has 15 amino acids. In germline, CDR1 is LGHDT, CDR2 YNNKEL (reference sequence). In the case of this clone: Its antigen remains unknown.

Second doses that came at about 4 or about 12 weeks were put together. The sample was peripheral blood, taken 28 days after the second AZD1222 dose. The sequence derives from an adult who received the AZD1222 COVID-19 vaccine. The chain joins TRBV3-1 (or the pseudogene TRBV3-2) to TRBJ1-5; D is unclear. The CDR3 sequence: CASSQDLGGNQPQHF. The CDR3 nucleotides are TGTGCCAGCAGCCAAGATCTGGGAGGCAATCAGCCCCAGCATTTT.